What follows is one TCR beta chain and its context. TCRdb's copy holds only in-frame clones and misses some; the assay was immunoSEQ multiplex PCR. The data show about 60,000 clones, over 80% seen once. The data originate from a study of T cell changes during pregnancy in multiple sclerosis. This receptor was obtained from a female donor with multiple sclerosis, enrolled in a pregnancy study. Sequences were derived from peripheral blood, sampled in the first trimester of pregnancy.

DNA of the CDR3: TGTGCCAGCAGCCAAGCGGGTGGGGGACAGGGGGCGGGGGGCTACACCTTC. It translates to CASSQAGGGQGAGGYTF. V usage is TRBV4-2 and J usage is TRBJ1-2; 12 nucleotides agree with TRBD1. Germline CDR1 LGHNA, CDR2 YNFKEQ. This CDR3 is built from 17 residues. The junction had 11 bases not matched to a gene; V was cut back by 1 base and J by 8 bases.